Listed here are 5 T cell receptor beta chains from one sample, sequenced in a study of B cell selection in AIRE deficiency. Sorted regulatory T cells were CD4-positive, CD25-high and CD127-low or negative. The data were produced by immunoSEQ multiplex PCR, yet TCRdb's version contains in-frame clones alone and is incomplete. The table has approximately 18,000 clones, around 93% seen once. Sequencing used CD4+CD25+ Tregs sorted from PBMCs. The receptors originated from a human donor in good health.

This clone was seen once. The chain carries TRBV6-5 and TRBJ1-5; 7 bases fit TRBD1. CDR1 is MNHEY, CDR2 SVGAGI, per germline. Germline trimming cut 8 bases from V and 3 bases from J; bases unmatched to any gene: 7. The CDR3 extends over 14 amino acids. CDR3 DNA sequence: TGTGCCAGCGGGGTCAGGGGGTCCAATCAGCCCCAGCATTTT. It yields the protein CASGVRGSNQPQHF.

The chain employs TRBV5-6 and TRBJ2-7; maybe TRBD2 (6 bases). This CDR3 contains 14 residues. Per the germline V gene, CDR1 is SGHDT and CDR2 is YYEEEE. The V end lost 0 bases, the J end lost 4 bases, and 11 bases lay between the germline ends. The CDR3 coding sequence is TGTGCCAGCAGCTTGGGCGGGACGGAGTACGAGCAGTACTTC. Translated, it gives CASSLGGTEYEQYF.

The chain carries TRBV5-6 and TRBJ1-3; TRBD1 is a possible D gene (6 bases). From germline, CDR1 is SGHDT and CDR2 YYEEEE. This CDR3 has 15 residues. V lost 0 bases to trimming and J lost 4 bases, with 11 bases between them. The chain's CDR3 is CASSLVRGGGNTIYF. CDR3 coding DNA: TGTGCCAGCAGCTTGGTCAGGGGAGGAGGAAACACCATATATTTT. Drawing the rest from reference TRBV5-6 and TRBJ1-3, the complete variable domain is DAGVTQSPTHLIKTRGQQVTLRCSPKSGHDTVSWYQQALGQGPQFIFQYYEEEERQRGNFPDRFSGHQFPNYSSELNVNALLLGDSALYLCASSLVRGGGNTIYFGEGSWLTVV.

This chain links TRBV6-1 with TRBJ2-1, with TRBD2 matching over 10 bases. Per germline, CDR1 MNHNS and CDR2 SASEGT. This CDR3 is 13 amino acids long. The junction had 3 bases not matched to a gene; V was cut back by 7 bases and J by 6 bases. CDR3 loop: CASKAGGGNEQFF. Here the CDR3 DNA reads TGTGCCAGCAAAGCGGGAGGGGGCAATGAGCAGTTCTTC.

This sequence joins TRBV9 and TRBJ2-5; 7 bases are shared with TRBD1. Germline V gene lookup returns CDR1 SGDLS and CDR2 YYNGEE. The CDR3 extends over 14 amino acids. V dropped 0 bases and J dropped 5; count of bases not matched to a gene: 4. The CDR3 region is CASSVGQGRETQYF. CDR3 bases: TGTGCCAGCAGCGTAGGACAGGGAAGGGAGACCCAGTACTTC.